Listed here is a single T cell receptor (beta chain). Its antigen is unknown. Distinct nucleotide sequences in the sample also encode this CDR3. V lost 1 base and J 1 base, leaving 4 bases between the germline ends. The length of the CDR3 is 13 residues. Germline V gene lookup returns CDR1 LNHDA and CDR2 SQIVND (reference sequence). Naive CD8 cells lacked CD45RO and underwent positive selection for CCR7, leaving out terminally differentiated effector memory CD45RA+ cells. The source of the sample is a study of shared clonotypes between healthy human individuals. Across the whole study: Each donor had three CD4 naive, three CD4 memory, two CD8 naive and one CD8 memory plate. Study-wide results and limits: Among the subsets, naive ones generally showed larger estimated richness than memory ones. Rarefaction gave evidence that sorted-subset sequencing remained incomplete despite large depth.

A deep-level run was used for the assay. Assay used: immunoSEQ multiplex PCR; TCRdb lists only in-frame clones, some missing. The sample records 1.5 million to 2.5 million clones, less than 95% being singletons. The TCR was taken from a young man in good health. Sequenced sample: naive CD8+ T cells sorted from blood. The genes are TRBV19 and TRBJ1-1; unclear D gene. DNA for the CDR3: TGTGCCAGTAGTATAGGGGAGAACACTGAAGCTTTCTTT. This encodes CASSIGENTEAFF.